A single sample is the source of the 20 T cell receptor beta chains below, sequenced in a study of shared clonotypes between healthy human individuals. Profiled with immunoSEQ multiplex PCR; TCRdb holds only in-frame clones, not every one. The sample holds around 510,000 clones; around 81% are singletons and the top ten take around 12%. Sample: PBMCs. The receptors derive from a woman between 40 and 50 years old in good health. Some clones in this sample may be carry-over from other donors' samples.

The gene calls are TRBV11-2 and TRBJ2-1, with 9 bases matching TRBD1. The CDR3 sequence is 19 residues long. V was pared by 3 bases and J by 5 bases, with 17 bases of the junction left unmatched. Germline loops: CDR1 SGHAT, CDR2 FQNNGV. The CDR3 protein is CASSLGQGALGRPHNEQFF. The CDR3 DNA reads as TGTGCCAGCAGCTTGGGACAGGGAGCCCTCGGGAGACCCCACAATGAGCAGTTCTTC.

The chain combines TRBV2 with TRBJ2-1, with D possibly TRBD2 on 6 matching bases. CDR1 is SNHLY, CDR2 FYNNEI, per germline. The length of the CDR3 is 12 residues. Deletions cut 4 bases from V and 10 bases from J, with 11 bases between. Here the CDR3 reads CASSGNLAEQFF. CDR3 DNA sequence: TGTGCCAGCAGTGGGAATCTAGCGGAGCAGTTCTTC.

V gene TRBV19 combines with J gene TRBJ2-1, with 9 bases aligning to TRBD1. The junction had 8 bases not matched to a gene; V was cut back by 5 bases and J by 6 bases. In germline, CDR1 is LNHDA, CDR2 SQIVND (reference sequence). The CDR3 totals 15 residues. CDR3 amino acids: CASSGRTGDGNEQFF. In nucleotides, the CDR3 is TGTGCCAGTAGTGGACGGACAGGGGATGGCAATGAGCAGTTCTTC.

Comment on this clone: Other DNA sequences of this sample code for an identical CDR3. The genes are TRBV28 and TRBJ1-2; no clear D. Trimming removed 2 bases at V and 5 bases at J, with 6 bases between. Germline V gene data show CDR1 as MDHEN and CDR2 as SYDVKM. The CDR3 runs to 12 residues. In DNA, the CDR3 is TGTGCCAGCAGTTTACCGGGTTATGGCTACACCTTC. Translating it yields CASSLPGYGYTF.

The genes are TRBV2 and TRBJ2-1, with a possible D match to TRBD1 (5 bases). The CDR3 loop spans 16 amino acids. Per the germline V gene, CDR1 is SNHLY and CDR2 is FYNNEI. The V gene lost 3 bases and the J gene lost 7 bases, with 19 bases spanning the gap. The CDR3 DNA sequence: TGTGCCAGCAGTGAGATGAGAGGACCCAGGGCGAATGAGCAGTTCTTC. Its translation: CASSEMRGPRANEQFF.

The chain recombines TRBV4-1 with TRBJ1-4; D is perhaps TRBD1 (6 bases). The V end was cut by 1 base, the J end by 7 bases, with 13 bases between. The germline gives CDR1 MGHRA, CDR2 YSYEKL. This CDR3 has 15 residues. CDR3 sequence: CASSQATGIGEKLFF. CDR3 nucleotide sequence: TGCGCCAGCAGCCAAGCTACAGGGATCGGTGAAAAACTGTTTTTT.

V usage is TRBV5-8 and J usage is TRBJ2-3; 12 nucleotides align to TRBD2. V shed 0 bases, J shed 6 bases, and the junction held 5 bases outside the gene matches. Germline V gene data show CDR1 as SGHTS and CDR2 as YDEGEE. The CDR3 extends over 16 amino acids. In DNA form, the CDR3 reads TGTGCCAGCAGCTTGGGACTAGCGGGAGCCAAGGATACGCAGTATTTT. Translating gives CASSLGLAGAKDTQYF.

The chain joins TRBV5-1 to TRBJ2-1; D not certain. Trimming took off 1 base at V and 2 bases at J, with 4 bases between the two ends. Germline V gives CDR1 SGHRS, CDR2 YFSETQ. The CDR3 loop spans 13 amino acids. CDR3 DNA sequence: TGCGCCAGCAGCTTGTCAGCCTACAATGAGCAGTTCTTC. Translation: CASSLSAYNEQFF.

This clone occurred once. The genes are TRBV9 and TRBJ2-5; 14 nucleotides agree with TRBD2. Germline values: CDR1 SGDLS, CDR2 YYNGEE. The CDR3 has 16 amino acids. The trim removed 4 bases at V and 5 bases at J, leaving 7 bases unmatched. The CDR3 here is CASSPRLAGGRETQYF. Written as DNA, the CDR3 is TGTGCCAGCAGCCCCCGACTAGCGGGAGGGAGGGAGACCCAGTACTTC.

The chain uses TRBV30 and TRBJ1-1; D remains ambiguous. The CDR3 contains 15 residues. Germline values: CDR1 GTSNPN, CDR2 SVGIG (reference sequence). Trimming left V 0 bases short and J 6 bases short, with 17 bases between. CDR3 sequence: CAWSVYISKSAEAFF. The CDR3, as DNA: TGTGCCTGGAGTGTGTATATTTCAAAATCGGCTGAAGCTTTCTTT.

This chain connects TRBV2 to TRBJ2-1; D is perhaps TRBD2 (5 bases). V dropped 5 bases and J dropped 5 bases, with 25 bases sitting between them. The CDR3 sequence is 18 residues long. Germline V lookup: CDR1 SNHLY, CDR2 FYNNEI. CDR3 amino acids: CASSSSTNTGRLNNEQFF. CDR3 DNA: TGTGCCAGCAGTTCCTCGACCAACACGGGTAGACTAAACAATGAGCAGTTCTTC.

V usage is TRBV6-5 and J usage is TRBJ1-5, with unresolved D. The germline gives CDR1 MNHEY, CDR2 SVGAGI. The length of the CDR3 is 13 residues. V lost 6 bases to trimming and J lost 0 bases, with 6 bases between them. The DNA of the CDR3 is TGTGCCAGCAGGAGCAATAGCAATCAGCCCCAGCATTTT. Translating gives CASRSNSNQPQHF.

Points on this clone: One base away lies a much larger clone, so this may be a sequencing read error. This is likely a read error, given that the CDR3 carries no conserved phenylalanine or tryptophan at its end. V is TRBV30 and J is TRBJ1-2; possibly TRBD1 for D (6 bases). V was shortened by 3 bases and J by 6 bases, with 11 bases between the two germline ends. Germline CDR1 GTSNPN, CDR2 SVGIG (reference sequence). The CDR3 has 12 amino acids. This CDR3 is CAWRGAGDGYTS. In DNA, the CDR3 is TGTGCCTGGAGGGGGGCAGGGGATGGCTACACCTCC.

This rearrangement joins TRBV7-9 to TRBJ1-1; D remains ambiguous. Trimming pared 1 base from V and 4 bases from J, leaving 7 bases between. This CDR3 is built from 13 residues. CDR1 is SEHNR, CDR2 FQNEAQ, per germline (reference sequence). The CDR3 DNA sequence: TGTGCCAGCAGCTTAGGCCCGAGCACTGAAGCTTTCTTT. It encodes CASSLGPSTEAFF.

CDR3 sequence reads: CASSEGVGVNYGYTF. In DNA, the CDR3 is TGTGCCAGCAGTGAAGGGGTGGGGGTAAACTATGGCTACACCTTC. The V call is TRBV6-1, the J call TRBJ1-2; tentatively, D is TRBD1 (5 bases). The CDR3 spans 15 residues. V dropped 1 base and J dropped 2 bases, with 11 bases sitting between them. Germline lookup yields CDR1 MNHNS and CDR2 SASEGT.

CDR3 sequence reads: CASSTGTGTASGGYTF. CDR3 nucleotide sequence: TGTGCCAGCAGCACCGGGACAGGGACGGCCAGCGGAGGCTACACCTTC. The V call is TRBV5-5, the J call TRBJ1-2, with 9 bases fitting TRBD1. CDR1 SGHKS and CDR2 YYEKEE come from the germline V gene (reference sequence). The CDR3 runs 16 residues. The ends lost 4 bases at V and 8 bases at J; junction bases unmatched: 15.

The V gene is TRBV9, the J gene TRBJ2-7, with 14 nucleotides matching TRBD2. This CDR3 is 16 amino acids long. CDR1 is SGDLS and CDR2 is YYNGEE in the germline V gene. V lost 1 base to trimming and J lost 6 bases; unmatched junction nucleotides: 6. CDR3 in amino acids: CASSVYGTSGRGEQYF. The CDR3 nucleotides are TGTGCCAGCAGCGTATACGGGACTAGCGGGAGAGGCGAGCAGTACTTC. The complete variable domain, with remaining parts taken from reference TRBV9 and TRBJ2-7, reads DSGVTQTPKHLITATGQRVTLRCSPRSGDLSVYWYQQSLDQGLQFLIQYYNGEERAKGNILERFSAQQFPDLHSELNLSSLELGDSALYFCASSVYGTSGRGEQYFGPGTRLTVT.

The chain joins TRBV2 to TRBJ2-3; perhaps TRBD1 as D (5 bases). The CDR3 is 14 residues long. The germline V and J ends were trimmed by 6 bases and 0 bases, with 10 bases remaining between them. Germline V gene data show CDR1 as SNHLY and CDR2 as FYNNEI. CDR3: CASSRTGSTDTQYF. The CDR3 DNA is TGTGCCAGCAGCCGTACAGGAAGCACAGATACGCAGTATTTT.

The CDR3 spells CASSAPLGGGIDEKLFF. The CDR3 DNA reads TGTGCCAGCAGCGCTCCCCTAGGGGGCGGAATCGATGAAAAACTGTTTTTT. The V gene is TRBV5-6, the J gene TRBJ1-4, with 7 bases lining up with TRBD1. The CDR3 has 17 amino acids. J lost 6 bases, V lost 4 bases, and 15 bases had no gene match. CDR1 is SGHDT, CDR2 YYEEEE, per germline.

V is TRBV19 and J is TRBJ2-7; a possible D gene is TRBD1 (6 bases). Per the germline V gene, CDR1 is LNHDA and CDR2 is SQIVND (reference sequence). Trimming removed 5 bases from V and 3 bases from J, with 14 bases in between. The CDR3 covers 14 residues. The CDR3: CASSAGTTNYEQYF. The DNA of the CDR3 is TGTGCCAGTAGTGCTGGGACAACCAACTACGAGCAGTACTTC.